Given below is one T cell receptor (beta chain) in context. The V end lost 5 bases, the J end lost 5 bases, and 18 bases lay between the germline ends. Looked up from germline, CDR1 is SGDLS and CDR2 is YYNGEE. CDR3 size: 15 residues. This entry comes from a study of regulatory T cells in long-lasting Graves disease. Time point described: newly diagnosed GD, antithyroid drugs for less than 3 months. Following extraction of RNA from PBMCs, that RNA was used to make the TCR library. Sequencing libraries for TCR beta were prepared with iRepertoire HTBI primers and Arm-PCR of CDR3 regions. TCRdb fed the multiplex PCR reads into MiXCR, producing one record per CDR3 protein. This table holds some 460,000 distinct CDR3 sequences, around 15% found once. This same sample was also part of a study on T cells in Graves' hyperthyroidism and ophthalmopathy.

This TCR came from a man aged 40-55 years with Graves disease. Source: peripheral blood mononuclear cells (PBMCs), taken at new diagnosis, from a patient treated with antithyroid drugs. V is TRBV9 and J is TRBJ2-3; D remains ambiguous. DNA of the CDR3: TGTGCCAGCAGTGATTCACCGAAGTCGGGAGATACGCAGTATTTT. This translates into CASSDSPKSGDTQYF.